This section outlines one T cell receptor (beta chain) sequence together with its context. The data were taken from a study of blood T cell repertoires in COVID-19. This CDR3 has 19 residues. J lost 1 base, V lost 0 bases, and 4 bases had no gene match. Germline V gene sequence: CDR1 LGHDT, CDR2 YNNKEL (reference sequence). Original methodology: Reference gene primers were amplified, and this amplification served to estimate nucleated cell counts. Sequencing used immunoSEQ multiplex PCR; TCRdb keeps in-frame clones, though not all of them. The DNA was the basis for D and trimming; V, J and clone size are from that table. The table has under 250,000 clones, around nine tenths seen once.

The receptor was isolated from a man aged 60 to 69 with COVID-19, enrolled during active disease. The chain combines TRBV3-1 (or the pseudogene TRBV3-2) with TRBJ2-3; 16 bases fit TRBD2. The sample taken for sequencing was peripheral blood. The CDR3 region has the DNA TGTGCCAGCAGCCAAGAGGGACTAGCGGGGGGGCGGGGCACAGATACGCAGTATTTT. Protein: CASSQEGLAGGRGTDTQYF.